The 18 T cell receptor beta chains reported below all come from one sample, sequenced in a study of beta chain features in type 1 diabetes (dated 2018 in TCRdb). Overall study results and their limits: In all four CD4+ subsets, TCRB CDR3 length was moderately but significantly shorter in type 1 diabetes patients.

The library was obtained by the immunoSEQ multiplex PCR assay. All of the isolated RNA was reverse transcribed with the High Capacity cDNA Reverse Transcription Kit, so expressed TCRB transcripts were sequenced. Entries here come from immuneACCESS through TCRdb and include only in-frame sequences with V and J called. Some clones fail to appear in such tables; in the studies checked, an unresolved V gene covers under half of the shortfall, and the cause of the remainder is unknown. The sample table shows more than 550,000 clones, and 11% to 15% are seen once. Roughly 0.04% of the sample rests with the top ten. These receptors' targets are unknown. The material sequenced was naive CD4+ T cells from blood. Reading the label with the study, this specimen's cell subset or site is: true naive CD4+ T cells. These receptors were taken from a man younger than 35 with type 1 diabetes.

The chain employs TRBV11-1 and TRBJ2-3, with D possibly matching TRBD1 (7 bases). V was pared by 5 bases and J by 0 bases, with 9 bases between. Germline V lookup: CDR1 SGHAT, CDR2 FQDESV (reference sequence). There are 14 residues in the CDR3. CDR3 sequence: CASSPGGSTDTQYF. DNA for the CDR3: TGTGCCAGCAGCCCAGGGGGGAGCACAGATACGCAGTATTTT.

V usage is TRBV5-4 and J usage is TRBJ1-5; no reliable D call. Between the trimmed V and J ends, which lost 0 bases and 6 bases, there was a span of 7 bases. The CDR3 has 13 residues. Germline assignment: CDR1 SGHNT and CDR2 YYREEE (reference sequence). The CDR3 sequence: CASSLEGTQPQHF. The CDR3 bases are TGTGCCAGCAGCTTGGAGGGCACTCAGCCCCAGCATTTT.

J is TRBJ2-7 and V is TRBV5-1, with D possibly called TRBD1 or TRBD2 (5 bases each). CDR3 length: 15 residues. V lost 2 bases and J 4 bases, leaving 16 bases between the germline ends. From germline, CDR1 is SGHRS and CDR2 YFSETQ. CDR3 sequence: CASSFGSGSIYEQYF. DNA of the CDR3: TGCGCCAGCAGCTTCGGTTCAGGGAGTATATACGAGCAGTACTTC.

This clone was counted a few times. This CDR3 reads CASMRLETGAPYEQYF. CDR3 sequence (DNA): TGTGCCAGCATGCGATTAGAGACAGGAGCTCCCTACGAGCAGTACTTC. The chain carries TRBV7-2 and TRBJ2-7; D is perhaps TRBD1 (6 bases). The V gene's germline CDR1 is SGHTA and CDR2 FQGNSA. The ends were cut back, 7 bases at V and 2 bases at J, with 21 bases in the middle. The CDR3 is 16 residues long.

This clone has more than one count but fewer than ten. This chain links TRBV9 with TRBJ1-2; 12 bases fit TRBD1. Per the germline V gene, CDR1 is SGDLS and CDR2 is YYNGEE. V shed 3 bases and J 4 bases; nucleotides not matched to a gene: 7. The CDR3 runs 16 residues. CDR3: CASSEAGQGAGYGYTF. In DNA form, the CDR3 reads TGTGCCAGCAGCGAAGCGGGACAGGGGGCGGGCTATGGCTACACCTTC.

In DNA, the CDR3 is TGTGCCAGCCAAGTCACTAGCGCCCGCACAGATACGCAGTATTTT. This sequence encodes CASQVTSARTDTQYF. The rearrangement links TRBV5-6 to TRBJ2-3, with TRBD2 matching 7 bases. Germline V CDR1 and CDR2: SGHDT, YYEEEE. J was trimmed by 1 base and V by 7 bases; bases with no gene match: 9. This CDR3 has 15 amino acids.

This clone was counted between two and nine times. Here the CDR3 reads CASSPSLGTTGELFF. Written as DNA, the CDR3 is TGTGCCAGCAGCCCATCACTCGGGACCACCGGGGAGCTGTTTTTT. The chain joins TRBV7-3 to TRBJ2-2; D possibly uses TRBD1 or TRBD2 (5 bases each). CDR3 length: 15 amino acids. CDR1 and CDR2 from the germline V gene are SGHTA and FQGTGA. The V gene lost 5 bases and the J gene lost 4 bases, with 14 bases spanning the gap. Full variable domain (outside the CDR3, taken from reference TRBV7-3 and TRBJ2-2): GAGVSQTPSNKVTEKGKYVELRCDPISGHTALYWYRQSLGQGPEFLIYFQGTGAADDSGLPNDRFFAVRPEGSVSTLKIQRTERGDSAVYLCASSPSLGTTGELFFGEGSRLTVL.

The chain is built from TRBV29-1 and TRBJ1-1; 7 positions match TRBD1. V lost 7 bases to trimming and J lost 0 bases; unmatched junction nucleotides: 5. The CDR3 runs to 13 residues. Germline CDR1 and CDR2: SQVTM and ANQGSEA. The CDR3 spells CSGTGQLNTEAFF. The CDR3 nucleotides read TGCAGCGGCACGGGACAGCTGAACACTGAAGCTTTCTTT.

This clone turned up a few times. V is TRBV6-5 and J is TRBJ1-2, with 7 bases fitting TRBD1. This CDR3 has 15 residues. In germline, CDR1 is MNHEY, CDR2 SVGAGI. J was trimmed by 6 bases and V by 1 base; bases with no gene match: 8. The CDR3 sequence: CASSYFTAGGDGYTF. The CDR3 nucleotides are TGTGCCAGCAGTTACTTTACCGCAGGGGGGGATGGCTACACCTTC.

The V gene is TRBV4-1, the J gene TRBJ2-2; the D gene is possibly TRBD1 (5 bases). The CDR3 runs to 16 residues. Germline loops: CDR1 MGHRA, CDR2 YSYEKL. V was trimmed by 2 bases and J by 0 bases, leaving 10 bases between them. The CDR3 coding sequence is TGCGCCAGCAGCCAACAGGGTTACGCGAACACCGGGGAGCTGTTTTTT. Translation: CASSQQGYANTGELFF.

The sample holds a few counts of this clone. The rearrangement links TRBV19 to TRBJ2-7, with D perhaps matching TRBD1 or TRBD2 (5 bases each). Germline V gene sequence: CDR1 LNHDA, CDR2 SQIVND (reference sequence). The CDR3 sequence is 14 residues long. V was pared by 4 bases and J by 3 bases, with 13 bases between. The CDR3 sequence is CASSTGRQGYEQYF. The DNA for the CDR3 is TGTGCCAGTAGTACGGGACGGCAGGGCTACGAGCAGTACTTC.

Remarks on this clone: The sample carries other DNA sequences with the same CDR3. V gene TRBV4-1 combines with J gene TRBJ2-1, with 9 positions matching TRBD2. V was clipped by 0 bases and J by 10 bases; unmatched bases: 7. CDR1 and CDR2 from the germline V gene are MGHRA and YSYEKL. CDR3 length equals 15 residues. In DNA, the CDR3 is TGCGCCAGCAGCCAAGAAGGCCTAGCGGGAAACGAGCAGTTCTTC. It specifies CASSQEGLAGNEQFF.

A few counts support this clone. The chain carries TRBV7-9 and TRBJ1-6; D call uncertain. The CDR3 is made up of 16 amino acids. Trimming removed 5 bases from V and 9 bases from J, with 20 bases in between. Germline-derived CDR1 and CDR2 are SEHNR and FQNEAQ (reference sequence). The CDR3 DNA is TGTGCCAGCAGCCCCGCGCGGGTACAGCTGACTTCACCCCTCCACTTT. Residues: CASSPARVQLTSPLHF.

V is TRBV27 and J is TRBJ2-7; TRBD1 matches 7 bases. CDR1 MNHEY and CDR2 SMNVEV come from the germline V gene (reference sequence). CDR3 length equals 14 residues. Losses at the gene ends were 4 bases for V and 4 bases for J; bases not matched to a gene: 7. Here the CDR3 DNA reads TGTGCCAGCAGTTATGACAGGGCAATGTACGAGCAGTACTTC. Its translation is CASSYDRAMYEQYF.

The V gene is TRBV30, the J gene TRBJ1-4; tentatively, D is TRBD1 (5 bases). Trimming stripped 1 base from V and 0 bases from J, with 15 bases between. This CDR3 is built from 17 residues. Germline V gene lookup returns CDR1 GTSNPN and CDR2 SVGIG (reference sequence). This CDR3 reads CAWSGLGRKATNEKLFF. The CDR3 DNA follows: TGTGCCTGGAGTGGACTGGGACGGAAGGCAACTAATGAAAAACTGTTTTTT. Full variable domain (outside the CDR3, taken from reference TRBV30 and TRBJ1-4): SQTIHQWPATLVQPVGSPLSLECTVEGTSNPNLYWYRQAAGRGLQLLFYSVGIGQISSEVPQNLSASRPQDRQFILSSKKLLLSDSGFYLCAWSGLGRKATNEKLFFGSGTQLSVL.

The chain carries TRBV29-1 and TRBJ2-3; D may be TRBD1 (5 bases). V shed 3 bases and J shed 5 bases, with 18 bases lying between them. The CDR3 is 15 residues long. CDR1 is SQVTM and CDR2 is ANQGSEA in the germline V gene. The CDR3: CSVDGGREGIDTQYF. The CDR3 region has the DNA TGCAGCGTTGATGGCGGCAGGGAAGGAATAGATACGCAGTATTTT.

The chain joins TRBV13 to TRBJ1-5; D is possibly TRBD1 (6 bases). The CDR3 covers 16 residues. V was trimmed by 5 bases and J by 2 bases, leaving 16 bases between them. CDR1 is PRHDT and CDR2 is FYEKMQ in the germline V gene (reference sequence). The CDR3 is CASSLRGGQGNQPQHF. The DNA for the CDR3 is TGTGCCAGCAGCCTGCGAGGGGGGCAGGGCAATCAGCCCCAGCATTTT.

The V call is TRBV28, the J call TRBJ1-4; D not certain. Trimming cost V 1 base and J 8 bases, with 5 bases left between them. CDR3 size: 12 residues. Germline CDR1 and CDR2: MDHEN and SYDVKM. The CDR3 is CASSLFPEKLFF. The CDR3 nucleotides are TGTGCCAGCAGTTTATTCCCCGAAAAACTGTTTTTT.